This T cell receptor (beta chain) was obtained from a study of shared clonotypes between healthy human individuals (dated by TCRdb to 2018 to 2021). As for the study more broadly: Two women and a few men aged 18 to 49 years were included in the cohort. To estimate repertoire size and how much clonotypes are shared between individuals, the study performed deep sequencing of blood TCR repertoires from about five healthy adults. For each donor, CD4 naive and CD4 memory were each given three plates, CD8 naive was given two plates, and CD8 memory was given one plate. Between about 0.85 and 8.9 billion PBMCs per donor were obtained by leukapheresis. To increase sequencing depth and limit assay-specific biases, different laboratories used diverse techniques to prepare libraries and sequence TCR repertoires. The investigation overall reported the following: Even with the large sequencing depth, rarefaction of the sorted-subset datasets indicated that sequencing was incomplete. Pairwise subsampling indicated that sequencing depth was expected to affect the degree of clonotype sharing among donors. The genetic and exposure-history diversity represented was limited by the small number of donors. Estimated clonotype richness was generally larger for naive than for memory subsets. When a handful of donors were compared, the shared fraction of clonotypes was around 5% for naive CD4, approximately 3.3% for naive CD8, roughly 2.5% for memory CD4, and 0.4% for memory CD8. Compared with non-shared clonotypes, the clonotypes found in all four sorted-subset donors had higher generation probabilities. Sampling was restricted to blood, and TCR repertoires in tissue are likely to differ from TCR repertoires in blood.

Turning to this clone: No antigen is known for it. No much larger clonotype is one base removed from it; base qualities were not supplied.

Using the deep immunoSEQ assay, TCR CDR3 regions were amplified from genomic DNA by multiplex PCR. For each cell subset, the extracted genomic DNA was distributed evenly across all wells of several immunoSEQ 96-well plates, and each plate served as one replicate. For sorted subsets, 200 to 250 ng of genomic DNA, equivalent to 30,000 or so T cell genomes, went into each replicate PCR. Purified libraries were measured with a Qubit 3.0 fluorometer, size-checked on a Bioanalyzer 2100, and measured again with the KAPA Library Quantification kit. A separate single-read 150-cycle Illumina NextSeq 550 flow cell was used to sequence each immunoSEQ 96-well plate. Regarding the original processing steps: Because only junctional sequences without quality scores were contained in the immunoSEQ output, filtering matching that applied to full-length reads could not be performed. To assign V/J genes and CDR3, sequences were annotated against IMGT germline references using PyIR, a Python wrapper for IgBLAST v1.9. Reads were removed for weak V/J assignments (E-value above 1e-6), missing CDR3, stop codons, out-of-frame junctions, or ambiguous translated residues. V3J clonotypes were defined as sequences sharing the same inferred V gene, J gene, and CDR3 amino acid sequence. Percentage overlap between repertoires was computed as shared unique clonotypes divided by the size of the smaller repertoire. Richness of each repertoire was evaluated using RTK rarefaction, the Chao1 estimator, and Recon v2.1 estimates of unobserved clonotypes. For all TCRbeta clonotypes obtained by the gDNA method from several donors, generation probabilities were computed with OLGA. TCRdb retrieved this table from immuneACCESS and kept in-frame rearrangements only. Not all clones are present; in checked studies, unresolved V genes account for under half, and no reason is known for the remainder. V, J and clone size reflect that table, while D and trimming were determined from the DNA. The sample includes 2,100,000 or so clones, with approximately 96% observed a single time. The top ten hold around 0.13% of the sample.

Healthy HIV-negative adults with no recently reported acute infections or vaccinations were included as donors. Every donor was a Caucasian adult living in Nashville, Tennessee, USA. CD4+ T cells were enriched by magnetic negative selection; naive cells were then positively selected on CD45RA, and the negative fraction formed the memory subset. Blood was obtained by leukapheresis, after which PBMCs were separated by Ficoll-Histopaque density gradient centrifugation and cryopreserved in liquid nitrogen vapor phase. Purity and quantity of every magnetically sorted T cell population were checked by analytical flow cytometry. Genomic DNA was isolated from every sorted fraction and measured by UV absorbance on a Nanodrop 2000c. The sequencing sample was made of naive CD4+ T cells sorted from blood. What the cell subset or site label conveys for this sample: CD45RA+ positively selected. This TCR came from a man aged 18 to 29 in good health.

The sequenced DNA is TGTGCCAGCAGCTTAGGGGGGATTTACACAGATACGCAGTATTTT. Its translation is CASSLGGIYTDTQYF. The rearranged chain carries TRBV7-9 and TRBJ2-3, with the D gene tentatively TRBD1 or TRBD2, based on 5 matching bases in each. From its cysteine to its phenylalanine, the CDR3 spans 15 amino acids. The only DNA kept is the CDR3, 45 bases in frame from the first base. Cut back by 1 base and 2 bases, the V and J ends lie 10 bases apart. The germline V gene (reference sequence) supplies CDR1 SEHNR and CDR2 FQNEAQ.